Presented here are 21 T cell receptor beta chains from one specimen sequenced in a study of identical twins (dated by TCRdb to about 2016). Libraries were made using 5' RACE. The listed sequencing device is Illumina HiSeq 2000. Clones were called with MiXCR by TCRdb after fastp trimmed the public reads at Q25, and only in-frame beta chains were retained. Rows are combined by CDR3 protein, so each entry shows the most common genes and DNA. The sample table shows about 890,000 distinct CDR3 sequences, and approximately 13% are seen once. The top ten hold around 1.5% of the sample. These data were also filed under a second study, of yellow fever vaccine responses in identical twins.

The sequenced sample consisted of PBMCs. The receptor set was obtained from a woman under 30 in good health.

This clonotype was detected many times. The chain combines TRBV18 with TRBJ2-7, with a tentative D call TRBD1 (6 bases). V lost 3 bases, J lost 3 bases, and 15 bases lay in between. Germline CDR1 and CDR2: KGHSH and LQKENI. The CDR3 covers 15 residues. CDR3 DNA: TGTGCCAGCTCACCGCCCCTGGCAGGGGTCTACGAGCAGTACTTC. Translation gives CASSPPLAGVYEQYF.

Details on this clonotype: As the CDR3 is not closed by the conserved phenylalanine or tryptophan, this likely results from a read error. The V gene is TRBV9, the J gene TRBJ2-1; the match to TRBD2 covers 12 bases. The J segment lost 5 bases and the V segment lost 3 bases, leaving 3 bases of the junction unmatched. CDR1 is SGDLS and CDR2 is YYNGEE in the germline V gene. This CDR3 contains 15 residues. For the CDR3, the DNA is TGTGCCAGCAGCGCGCGACTAGCGGGGGACAATGAGCAGTTCGTC. Translated, it gives CASSARLAGDNEQFV.

This clonotype was observed a handful of times. V gene TRBV6-4 combines with J gene TRBJ2-3, with unresolved D. The CDR3 contains 15 residues. Looked up from germline, CDR1 is MRHNA and CDR2 is SNTAGT. The V gene lost 5 bases and the J gene lost 2 bases, with 14 bases spanning the gap. The CDR3 DNA reads TGTGCCAGCAGTCCCACTCCCGGCTCCACAGATACGCAGTATTTT. This encodes CASSPTPGSTDTQYF.

This sequence joins TRBV2 and TRBJ2-7, with 9 bases aligning to TRBD2. Germline CDR1 SNHLY, CDR2 FYNNEI. The CDR3 is 16 residues long. The V gene end was trimmed by 7 bases and the J gene end by 6 bases; junction bases not matched to a gene: 16. The CDR3 sequence: CASKPMAGGPHIEQYF. In nucleotides, the CDR3 is TGTGCCAGCAAGCCCATGGCGGGAGGGCCCCATATCGAGCAGTACTTC. Together with reference TRBV2 and TRBJ2-7, the CDR3 gives the full variable domain: EPEVTQTPSHQVTQMGQEVILRCVPISNHLYFYWYRQILGQKVEFLVSFYNNEISEKSEIFDDQFSVERPDGSNFTLKIRSTKLEDSAMYFCASKPMAGGPHIEQYFGPGTRLTVT.

This clonotype was seen ten or more times. The V gene is TRBV27, the J gene TRBJ2-7; 8 bases are shared with TRBD1. With 5 bases clipped from V and 3 bases from J, the junction kept 15 bases outside the gene matches. Germline assignment: CDR1 MNHEY and CDR2 SMNVEV (reference sequence). The length of the CDR3 is 17 residues. The CDR3 region is CASSPLRGRGHSYEQYF. The DNA for the CDR3 is TGTGCCAGCAGTCCGCTTCGGGGCAGGGGGCACAGCTACGAGCAGTACTTC.

This clonotype was counted ten times or more. The chain couples TRBV29-1 to TRBJ2-2; 10 bases fit TRBD2. Germline V CDR1 and CDR2: SQVTM, ANQGSEA. The CDR3 length is 17 residues. V trimming: 1 base; J trimming: 4 bases; junction bases outside the gene matches: 9. The CDR3 spells CSVEAEGSGRATGELFF. CDR3 coding DNA: TGCAGCGTTGAAGCAGAGGGGAGCGGGAGGGCCACCGGGGAGCTGTTTTTT.

The CDR3: CASSQPGVGTDTQYF. Written as DNA, the CDR3 is TGTGCCAGCAGCCAACCGGGGGTAGGCACAGATACGCAGTATTTT. V is TRBV3-1 and J is TRBJ2-3; D is perhaps TRBD2 (6 bases). The germline V gene has CDR1 LGHDT and CDR2 YNNKEL (reference sequence). This CDR3 region has 15 residues. The V end lost 2 bases, the J end lost 1 base, and 10 bases lay between the germline ends.

Only a few counts were recorded for this clonotype. CDR3 in DNA: TGTGCCAGCAGATATGGGGGGGCCTACAATGAGCAGTTCTTC. It translates to CASRYGGAYNEQFF. The chain couples TRBV6-5 to TRBJ2-1; 7 bases match TRBD2. Losses at the gene ends were 6 bases for V and 2 bases for J; bases not matched to a gene: 4. The germline CDR1 and CDR2 sequences are MNHEY and SVGAGI. The CDR3 runs 14 residues.

This clonotype was seen more than once but under ten times. The CDR3 DNA reads TGTGCCAGCAGTATAGCGGGGGGGCCAACAGATACGCAGTATTTT. Its translation: CASSIAGGPTDTQYF. The chain is built from TRBV6-1 and TRBJ2-3; 11 bases agree with TRBD2. The germline gives CDR1 MNHNS, CDR2 SASEGT. V lost 5 bases and J lost 3; bases outside the gene matches: 4. This CDR3 has 15 amino acids.

This clonotype came up a few times. This chain joins TRBV10-2 and TRBJ2-2; tentatively, D is TRBD1 or TRBD2 (6 bases each). CDR1 is WSHSY and CDR2 is SAAADI in the germline V gene. The CDR3 covers 15 residues. Trimming shortened V by 6 bases and J by 4 bases, and 15 bases separated the two germline ends. CDR3 loop: CASREGGSGTGELFF. The CDR3 region has the DNA TGCGCCAGCAGGGAGGGGGGCAGCGGCACCGGGGAGCTGTTTTTT.

This rearrangement joins TRBV6-5 to TRBJ2-7; the match to TRBD1 covers 9 bases. The V gene end was trimmed by 4 bases and the J gene end by 2 bases; junction bases not matched to a gene: 9. Germline V gene data show CDR1 as MNHEY and CDR2 as SVGAGI. This CDR3 spans 16 amino acids. CDR3 residues: CASSSIYRDRAYEQYF. CDR3 DNA sequence: TGTGCCAGCAGTTCGATCTACCGGGACAGGGCCTACGAGCAGTACTTC.

In this sample, this clonotype turned up a few times. V is TRBV19 and J is TRBJ2-4, with a tentative D call TRBD2 (6 bases). The CDR3 has 17 residues. Looked up from germline, CDR1 is LNHDA and CDR2 is SQIVND (reference sequence). Trimming left V 3 bases short and J 1 base short, with 16 bases between. The CDR3 sequence: CASSIGRGVGAKNIQYF. In nucleotides, the CDR3 is TGTGCCAGTAGTATCGGGAGAGGGGTTGGGGCCAAAAACATTCAGTACTTC.

The chain couples TRBV20-1 to TRBJ2-7; D ambiguous. Trimming stripped 4 bases from V and 4 bases from J, with 8 bases between. This CDR3 contains 11 residues. Germline V gives CDR1 DFQATT, CDR2 SNEGSKA (reference sequence). This chain's CDR3 is CSATWSYEQYF. The CDR3 region has the DNA TGCAGTGCTACCTGGAGTTACGAGCAGTACTTC.

The chain couples TRBV12-3 or TRBV12-4 to TRBJ2-7; tentatively, D is TRBD1 or TRBD2 (5 bases each). The V end lost 3 bases, the J end lost 7 bases, and 22 bases lay between the germline ends. This CDR3 contains 16 residues. The CDR3 here is CASSFPGTSDKREQYF. The CDR3 DNA follows: TGTGCCAGCAGTTTCCCCGGGACCAGCGATAAAAGGGAGCAGTACTTC.

The chain joins TRBV6-5 to TRBJ2-7; D not resolved. CDR3 length: 16 amino acids. Germline CDR1 is MNHEY and CDR2 is SVGAGI. Trimming took 4 bases from V and 1 from J, leaving 17 bases between them. CDR3 nucleotide sequence: TGTGCCAGCAGTTCCACCCCCCACGACGGTTCCTACGAGCAGTACTTC. Amino acid sequence: CASSSTPHDGSYEQYF.

This clonotype was seen more than once but under ten times. The rearrangement uses TRBV7-8 and TRBJ2-4; D may be TRBD2 (6 bases). The V end lost 5 bases, the J end lost 0 bases, and 20 bases lay between the germline ends. The CDR3 is made up of 18 amino acids. Germline V CDR1 and CDR2: SGHVS, FQNEAQ. CDR3 coding DNA: TGTGCCAGCAGCCCTAGCGTCGCTTCCGGTGGAGCCAAAAACATTCAGTACTTC. Translation gives CASSPSVASGGAKNIQYF.

This clonotype has just a few counts. This chain uses TRBV12-3 or TRBV12-4 with TRBJ2-5, with D perhaps TRBD1 or TRBD2 (5 bases each). Between the trimmed V and J ends, which lost 11 bases and 4 bases, there was a span of 11 bases. The CDR3 length is 11 residues. The CDR3 region has the DNA TGTGCCGTGGGACGGGGAGAGACCCAGTACTTC. Protein sequence: CAVGRGETQYF.

This clonotype showed up many times. This chain uses TRBV14 with TRBJ2-5; D uncertain. CDR1 and CDR2 (germline): SGHDN, FVKESK. The CDR3 spans 13 residues. V gave up 3 bases and J gave up 7 bases, with 12 bases separating them. The CDR3 protein is CASSHSPPRTQYF. In DNA form, the CDR3 reads TGTGCCAGCAGCCACTCTCCGCCCCGGACCCAGTACTTC.

A few counts support this clonotype. The chain couples TRBV4-1 to TRBJ1-4, with TRBD1 identical over 9 bases. The CDR3 runs to 17 residues. The germline gives CDR1 MGHRA, CDR2 YSYEKL. The V segment lost 1 base and the J segment 3 bases; nucleotides outside the gene matches: 6. CDR3 nucleotide sequence: TGCGCCAGCAGCCAAGGTCCCGGGACAGGGCCTAATGAAAAACTGTTTTTT. Translated, it gives CASSQGPGTGPNEKLFF.

The rearrangement links TRBV20-1 to TRBJ1-1, with D perhaps matching TRBD1 (5 bases). The CDR3 contains 16 residues. Deletions cut 6 bases from V and 0 bases from J, with 20 bases between. Germline assignment: CDR1 DFQATT and CDR2 SNEGSKA (reference sequence). CDR3 bases: TGCAGTGCGGGAGCGGGGGTCGACCTGATGAACACTGAAGCTTTCTTT. Encoded protein: CSAGAGVDLMNTEAFF.

There are a few counts of this clonotype. The J gene is TRBJ2-3, the V gene TRBV10-3, with D unresolved. V dropped 2 bases and J dropped 4 bases, with 7 bases sitting between them. CDR3 length: 13 residues. Looked up from germline, CDR1 is ENHRY and CDR2 is SYGVKD. The chain's CDR3 is CAISEASSDTQYF. The DNA for the CDR3 is TGTGCCATCAGTGAGGCCTCGTCAGATACGCAGTATTTT.